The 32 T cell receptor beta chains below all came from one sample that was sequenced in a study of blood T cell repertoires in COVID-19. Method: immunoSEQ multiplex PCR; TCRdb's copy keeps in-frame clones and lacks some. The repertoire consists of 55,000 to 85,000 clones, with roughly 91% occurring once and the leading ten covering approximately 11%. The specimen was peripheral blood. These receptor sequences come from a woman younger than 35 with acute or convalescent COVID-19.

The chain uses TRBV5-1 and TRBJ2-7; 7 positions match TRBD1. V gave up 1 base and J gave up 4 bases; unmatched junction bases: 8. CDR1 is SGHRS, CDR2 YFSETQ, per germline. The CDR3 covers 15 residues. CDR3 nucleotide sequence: TGCGCCAGCAGCTTGTTCGGGACAGAGACTTACGAGCAGTACTTC. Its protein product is CASSLFGTETYEQYF.

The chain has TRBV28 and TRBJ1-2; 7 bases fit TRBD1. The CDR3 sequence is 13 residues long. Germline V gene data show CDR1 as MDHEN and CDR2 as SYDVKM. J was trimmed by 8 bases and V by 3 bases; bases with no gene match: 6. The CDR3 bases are TGTGCCAGCAGTTTTAACAGGGGTAGGGGCTACACCTTC. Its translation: CASSFNRGRGYTF.

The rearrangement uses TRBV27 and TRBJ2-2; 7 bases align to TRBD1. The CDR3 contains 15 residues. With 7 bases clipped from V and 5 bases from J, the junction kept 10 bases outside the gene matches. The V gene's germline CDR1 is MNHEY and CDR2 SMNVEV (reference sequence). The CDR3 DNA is TGTGCCAGCACTCCCCTAACAGGGGAAACCGGGGAGCTGTTTTTT. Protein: CASTPLTGETGELFF.

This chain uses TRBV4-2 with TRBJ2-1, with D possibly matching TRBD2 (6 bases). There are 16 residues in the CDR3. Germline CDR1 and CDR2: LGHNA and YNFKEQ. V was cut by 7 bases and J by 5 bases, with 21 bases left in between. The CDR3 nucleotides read TGTGCCAGCAACCAGCCGGGACTTCGTGAACACAATGAGCAGTTCTTC. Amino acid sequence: CASNQPGLREHNEQFF.

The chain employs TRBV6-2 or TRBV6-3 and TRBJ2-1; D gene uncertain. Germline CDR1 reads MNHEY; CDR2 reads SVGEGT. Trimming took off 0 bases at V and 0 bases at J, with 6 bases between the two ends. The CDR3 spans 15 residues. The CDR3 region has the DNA TGTGCCAGCAGTTACTCGGGCAGCTCCTACAATGAGCAGTTCTTC. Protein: CASSYSGSSYNEQFF.

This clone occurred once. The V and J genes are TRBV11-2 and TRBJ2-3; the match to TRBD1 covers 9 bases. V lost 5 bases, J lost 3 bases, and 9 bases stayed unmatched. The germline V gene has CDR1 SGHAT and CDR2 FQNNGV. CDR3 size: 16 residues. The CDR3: CASSRTGAFETDTQYF. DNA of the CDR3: TGTGCCAGCAGCCGGACAGGGGCCTTCGAGACAGATACGCAGTATTTT.

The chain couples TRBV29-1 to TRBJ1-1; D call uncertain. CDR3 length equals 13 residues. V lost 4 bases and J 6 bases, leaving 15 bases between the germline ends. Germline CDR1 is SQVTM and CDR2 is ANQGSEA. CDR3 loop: CSVVGDEFSEAFF. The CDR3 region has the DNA TGCAGCGTTGTGGGCGACGAGTTCTCTGAAGCTTTCTTT.

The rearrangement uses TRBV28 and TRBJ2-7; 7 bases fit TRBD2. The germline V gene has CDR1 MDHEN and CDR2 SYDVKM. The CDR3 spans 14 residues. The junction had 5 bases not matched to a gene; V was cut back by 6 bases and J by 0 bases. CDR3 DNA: TGTGCCAGCAGACGACTAGCCACCTCCTACGAGCAGTACTTC. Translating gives CASRRLATSYEQYF.

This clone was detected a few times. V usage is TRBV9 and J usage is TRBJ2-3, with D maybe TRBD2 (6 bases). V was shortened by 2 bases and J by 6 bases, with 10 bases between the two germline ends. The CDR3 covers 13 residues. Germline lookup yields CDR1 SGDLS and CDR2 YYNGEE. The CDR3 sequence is CASSVAGRDTQYF. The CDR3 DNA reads TGTGCCAGCAGCGTTGCTGGGAGGGATACGCAGTATTTT.

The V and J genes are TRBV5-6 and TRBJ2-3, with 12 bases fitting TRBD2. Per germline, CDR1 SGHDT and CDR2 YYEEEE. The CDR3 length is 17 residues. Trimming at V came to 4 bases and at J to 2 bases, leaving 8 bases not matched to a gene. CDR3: CASSRRLAGDLTDTQYF. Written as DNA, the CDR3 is TGTGCCAGCAGCCGCAGACTAGCGGGGGACCTCACAGATACGCAGTATTTT. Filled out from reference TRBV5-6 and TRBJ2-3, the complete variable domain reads DAGVTQSPTHLIKTRGQQVTLRCSPKSGHDTVSWYQQALGQGPQFIFQYYEEEERQRGNFPDRFSGHQFPNYSSELNVNALLLGDSALYLCASSRRLAGDLTDTQYFGPGTRLTVL.

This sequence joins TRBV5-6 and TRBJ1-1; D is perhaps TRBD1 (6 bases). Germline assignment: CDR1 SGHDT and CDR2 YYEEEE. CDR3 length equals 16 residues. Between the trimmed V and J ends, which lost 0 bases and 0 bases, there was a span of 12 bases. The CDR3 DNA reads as TGTGCCAGCAGCTTGGCCTTGGGACAATTGAACACTGAAGCTTTCTTT. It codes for CASSLALGQLNTEAFF.

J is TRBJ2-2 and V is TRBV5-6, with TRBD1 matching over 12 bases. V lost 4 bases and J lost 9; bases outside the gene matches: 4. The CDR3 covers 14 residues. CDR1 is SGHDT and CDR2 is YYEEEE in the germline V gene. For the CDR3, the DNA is TGTGCCAGCAGCGCGGGACAGGGGGCCTGGGAGCTGTTTTTT. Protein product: CASSAGQGAWELFF.

The chain's CDR3 is CASSWKGPYGYTF. The DNA of the CDR3 is TGTGCCAGCAGTTGGAAGGGGCCCTATGGCTACACCTTC. The V gene is TRBV6-6, the J gene TRBJ1-2; a possible D gene is TRBD1 (5 bases). Germline V gives CDR1 MNHNY, CDR2 SVGAGI (reference sequence). The CDR3 spans 13 residues. The V end was cut by 4 bases, the J end by 4 bases, with 10 bases between.

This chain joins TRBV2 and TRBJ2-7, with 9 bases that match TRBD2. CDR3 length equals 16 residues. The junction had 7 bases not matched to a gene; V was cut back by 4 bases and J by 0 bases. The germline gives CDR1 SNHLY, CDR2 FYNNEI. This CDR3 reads CASSGLAGELSYEQYF. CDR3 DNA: TGTGCCAGCAGTGGGTTAGCGGGGGAGCTCTCCTACGAGCAGTACTTC.

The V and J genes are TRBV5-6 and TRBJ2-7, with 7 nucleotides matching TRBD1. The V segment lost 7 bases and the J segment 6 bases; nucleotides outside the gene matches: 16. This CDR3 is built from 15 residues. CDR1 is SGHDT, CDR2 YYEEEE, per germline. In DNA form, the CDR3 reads TGTGCCAGCTCCCGAACTCTAGGGCCAGGGGGCGAGCAGTACTTC. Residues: CASSRTLGPGGEQYF. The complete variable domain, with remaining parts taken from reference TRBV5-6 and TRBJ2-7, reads DAGVTQSPTHLIKTRGQQVTLRCSPKSGHDTVSWYQQALGQGPQFIFQYYEEEERQRGNFPDRFSGHQFPNYSSELNVNALLLGDSALYLCASSRTLGPGGEQYFGPGTRLTVT.

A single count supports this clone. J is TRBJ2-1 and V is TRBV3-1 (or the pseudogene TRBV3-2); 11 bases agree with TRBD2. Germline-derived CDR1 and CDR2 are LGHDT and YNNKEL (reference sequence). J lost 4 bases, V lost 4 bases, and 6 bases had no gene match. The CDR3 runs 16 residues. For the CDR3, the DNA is TGTGCCAGCAGCCCTAGACGACTAGCGGGGTACAATGAGCAGTTCTTC. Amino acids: CASSPRRLAGYNEQFF.

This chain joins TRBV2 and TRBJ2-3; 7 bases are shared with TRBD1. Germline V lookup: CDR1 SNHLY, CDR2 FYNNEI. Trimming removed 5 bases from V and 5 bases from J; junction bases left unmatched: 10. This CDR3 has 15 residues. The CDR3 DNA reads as TGTGCCAGCAGTCCTAAGCGAGGGGGCGAAGATACGCAGTATTTT. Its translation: CASSPKRGGEDTQYF.

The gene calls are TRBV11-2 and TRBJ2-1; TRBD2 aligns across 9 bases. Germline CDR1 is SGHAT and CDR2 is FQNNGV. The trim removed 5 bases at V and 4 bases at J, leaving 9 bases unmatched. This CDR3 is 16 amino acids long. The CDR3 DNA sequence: TGTGCCAGCAGCCTCCCTGGCGGGAGGGGATACAATGAGCAGTTCTTC. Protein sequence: CASSLPGGRGYNEQFF.

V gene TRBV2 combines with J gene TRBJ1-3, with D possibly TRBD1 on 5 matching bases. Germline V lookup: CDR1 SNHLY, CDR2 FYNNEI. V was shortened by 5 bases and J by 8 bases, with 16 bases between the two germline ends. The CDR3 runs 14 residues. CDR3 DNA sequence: TGTGCCAGCAGTCCCGGGCAGTTAGGGGACACCATATATTTT. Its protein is CASSPGQLGDTIYF.

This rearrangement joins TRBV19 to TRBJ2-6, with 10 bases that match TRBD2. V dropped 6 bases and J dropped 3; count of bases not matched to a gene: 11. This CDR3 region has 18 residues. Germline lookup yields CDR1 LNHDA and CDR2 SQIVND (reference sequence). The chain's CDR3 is CASSPGSGRADGANVLTF. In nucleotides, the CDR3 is TGTGCCAGTAGCCCTGGGAGCGGGAGGGCAGATGGGGCCAACGTCCTGACTTTC.

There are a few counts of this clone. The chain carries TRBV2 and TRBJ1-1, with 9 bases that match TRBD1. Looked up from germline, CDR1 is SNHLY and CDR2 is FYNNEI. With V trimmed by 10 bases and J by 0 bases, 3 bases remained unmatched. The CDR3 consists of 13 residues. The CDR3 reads CATGQGLNTEAFF. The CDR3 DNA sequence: TGTGCCACAGGACAGGGGTTGAACACTGAAGCTTTCTTT.

DNA for the CDR3: TGTGCCAGCAGCTTAGGACGGGTAGCCTACGAGCAGTACTTC. Its protein is CASSLGRVAYEQYF. V usage is TRBV13 and J usage is TRBJ2-7; D unresolved. Germline loops: CDR1 PRHDT, CDR2 FYEKMQ (reference sequence). There are 14 residues in the CDR3. V lost 0 bases, J lost 2 bases, and 8 bases lay in between.

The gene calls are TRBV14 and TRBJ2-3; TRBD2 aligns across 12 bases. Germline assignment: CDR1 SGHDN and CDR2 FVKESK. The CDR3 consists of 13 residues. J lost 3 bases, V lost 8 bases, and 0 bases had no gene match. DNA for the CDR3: TGTGCCAGCGGACTAGCGGGGACAGATACGCAGTATTTT. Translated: CASGLAGTDTQYF.

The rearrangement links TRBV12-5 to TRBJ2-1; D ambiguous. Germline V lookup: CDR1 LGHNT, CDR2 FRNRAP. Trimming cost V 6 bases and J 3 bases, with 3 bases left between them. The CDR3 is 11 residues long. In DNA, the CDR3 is TGTGCTAGTGGCCTCTACAATGAGCAGTTCTTC. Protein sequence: CASGLYNEQFF. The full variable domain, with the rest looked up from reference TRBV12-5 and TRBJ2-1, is DARVTQTPRHKVTEMGQEVTMRCQPILGHNTVFWYRQTMMQGLELLAYFRNRAPLDDSGMPKDRFSAEMPDATLATLKIQPSEPRDSAVYFCASGLYNEQFFGPGTRLTVL.

CDR3 sequence reads: CSVDGVRDGASGNTEAFF. For the CDR3, the DNA is TGCAGCGTTGATGGAGTGAGGGATGGGGCTAGCGGGAACACTGAAGCTTTCTTT. This rearrangement joins TRBV29-1 to TRBJ1-1; a weak D match, TRBD1 (5 bases). The CDR3 runs to 18 residues. Germline V gives CDR1 SQVTM, CDR2 ANQGSEA. Deletions cut 3 bases from V and 1 base from J, with 24 bases between.

The CDR3 protein is CAWGTSGYNEQFF. The CDR3 DNA is TGTGCCTGGGGGACTAGCGGCTACAATGAGCAGTTCTTC. The chain uses TRBV30 and TRBJ2-1; the match to TRBD2 covers 11 bases. CDR3 length: 13 residues. From germline, CDR1 is GTSNPN and CDR2 SVGIG (reference sequence). The ends lost 5 bases at V and 3 bases at J; junction bases unmatched: 0.

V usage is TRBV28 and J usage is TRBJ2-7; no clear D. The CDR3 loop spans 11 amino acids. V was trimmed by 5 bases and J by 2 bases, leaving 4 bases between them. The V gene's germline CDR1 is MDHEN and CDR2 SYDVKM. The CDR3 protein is CASSPAYEQYF. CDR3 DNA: TGTGCCAGCAGTCCCGCCTACGAGCAGTACTTC.

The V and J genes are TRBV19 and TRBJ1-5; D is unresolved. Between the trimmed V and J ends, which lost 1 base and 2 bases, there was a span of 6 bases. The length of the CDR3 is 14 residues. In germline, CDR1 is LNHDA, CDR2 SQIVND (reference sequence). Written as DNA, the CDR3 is TGTGCCAGTAGTATAGCGGTGGGCAATCAGCCCCAGCATTTT. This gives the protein CASSIAVGNQPQHF.

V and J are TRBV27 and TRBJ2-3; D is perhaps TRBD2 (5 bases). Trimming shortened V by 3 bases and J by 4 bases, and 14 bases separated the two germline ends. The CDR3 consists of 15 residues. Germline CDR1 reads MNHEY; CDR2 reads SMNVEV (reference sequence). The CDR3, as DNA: TGTGCCAGCAGTTTTGTGGCTAGCAGCCCAGATACGCAGTATTTT. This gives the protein CASSFVASSPDTQYF.

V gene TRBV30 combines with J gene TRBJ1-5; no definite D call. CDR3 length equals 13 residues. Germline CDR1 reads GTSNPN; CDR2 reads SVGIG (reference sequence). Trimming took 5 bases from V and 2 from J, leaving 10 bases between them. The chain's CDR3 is CAWGVGGNQPQHF. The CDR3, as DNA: TGTGCCTGGGGGGTCGGGGGCAATCAGCCCCAGCATTTT.

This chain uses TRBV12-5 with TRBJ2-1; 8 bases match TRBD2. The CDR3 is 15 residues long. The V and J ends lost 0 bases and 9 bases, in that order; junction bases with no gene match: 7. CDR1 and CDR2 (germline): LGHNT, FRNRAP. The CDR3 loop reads CASGLVPSGSLEQFF. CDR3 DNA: TGTGCTAGTGGTTTGGTACCCAGCGGGAGTCTTGAGCAGTTCTTC.

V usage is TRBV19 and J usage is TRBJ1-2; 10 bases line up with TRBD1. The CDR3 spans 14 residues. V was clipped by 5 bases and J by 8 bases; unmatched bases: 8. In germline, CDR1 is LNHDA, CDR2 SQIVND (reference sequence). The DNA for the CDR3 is TGTGCCAGTAGTCGTGGACAGGGGGAAGGCGGCTACACCTTC. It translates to CASSRGQGEGGYTF. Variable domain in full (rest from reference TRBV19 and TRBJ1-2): DGGITQSPKYLFRKEGQNVTLSCEQNLNHDAMYWYRQDPGQGLRLIYYSQIVNDFQKGDIAEGYSVSREKKESFPLTVTSAQKNPTAFYLCASSRGQGEGGYTFGSGTRLTVV.